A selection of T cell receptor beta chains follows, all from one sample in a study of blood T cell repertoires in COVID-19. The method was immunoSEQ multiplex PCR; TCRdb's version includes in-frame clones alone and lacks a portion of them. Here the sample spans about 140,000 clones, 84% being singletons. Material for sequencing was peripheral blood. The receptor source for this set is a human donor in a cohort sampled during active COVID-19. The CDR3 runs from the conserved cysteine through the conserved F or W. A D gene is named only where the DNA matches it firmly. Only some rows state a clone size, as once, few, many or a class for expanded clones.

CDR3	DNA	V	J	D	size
CASAPRRRGIEAFF	TGTGCCAGCGCCCCGCGAAGGAGGGGAATTGAAGCTTTCTTT	TRBV27	TRBJ1-1	-	-
CASSSTRGRLETQYF	TGTGCCAGCAGCTCGACGAGGGGGCGCTTAGAGACCCAGTACTTC	TRBV5-6	TRBJ2-5	TRBD1	-
CASTPRLAGHEDGYTF	TGTGCCAGTACCCCTAGGTTGGCAGGGCATGAGGATGGCTACACCTTC	TRBV19	TRBJ1-2	-	-
CASRMGEGENTIYF	TGTGCCAGTAGAATGGGAGAAGGAGAAAACACCATATATTTT	TRBV19	TRBJ1-3	-	-
CASTNTGGGTGELFF	TGTGCCAGCACGAACACAGGGGGCGGCACCGGGGAGCTGTTTTTT	TRBV6-5	TRBJ2-2	TRBD1	once
CASSVGLSMPRRNTEAFF	TGTGCCAGCAGCGTAGGTCTAAGCATGCCTAGGCGGAACACTGAAGCTTTCTTT	TRBV9	TRBJ1-1	-	-
CASSLNGGMDEQFF	TGTGCTAGCAGCTTAAACGGAGGAATGGATGAGCAGTTCTTC	TRBV7-7	TRBJ2-1	-	-
CATSREPGEKLFF	TGTGCCACCAGCAGAGAGCCGGGGGAAAAACTGTTTTTT	TRBV15	TRBJ1-4	-	-
CASSYRRTGAYEQYF	TGTGCCAGCAGTTACCGAAGGACAGGGGCCTACGAGCAGTACTTC	TRBV6-2/TRBV6-3	TRBJ2-7	TRBD1	-
CASSDRDRTYEQYF	TGTGCCAGCAGTGACCGGGACAGGACCTACGAGCAGTACTTC	TRBV6-6	TRBJ2-7	TRBD1	-
CASSSGRNTEAFF	TGTGCCAGCAGTTCCGGGAGGAACACTGAAGCTTTCTTT	TRBV12-3/TRBV12-4	TRBJ1-1	-	-
CASSTGDANYGYTF	TGTGCCAGTAGCACAGGGGATGCTAACTATGGCTACACCTTC	TRBV19	TRBJ1-2	TRBD1	-
CASSLAGTGDYGYTF	TGTGCCAGCAGCTTGGCCGGGACAGGGGACTATGGCTACACCTTC	TRBV5-4	TRBJ1-2	TRBD1	once
CASSEDRGIGELFF	TGTGCCAGCAGTGAGGACAGGGGAATCGGGGAGCTGTTTTTT	TRBV28	TRBJ2-2	TRBD1	-